This entry describes one T cell receptor (beta chain). These data come from a study of blood T cell repertoires in COVID-19. Study context: From T cells, B-cell-depleted T cells, or PBMCs came the material, which was cDNA or gDNA.

Germline trimming cut 5 bases from V and 4 bases from J; bases unmatched to any gene: 9. Germline V CDR1 and CDR2: SSHAT, FNYEAQ (reference sequence). The CDR3 consists of 15 residues. Per the authors' pipeline: Reference gene primer amplification gave estimated nucleated cell counts. Data came from immunoSEQ multiplex PCR; TCRdb stores just in-frame clones and leaves some out. The DNA was the basis for D and trimming; V, J and clone size are from that table. The sample consists of more than 150,000 clones, approximately 79% of them appearing once. The V call is TRBV7-7, the J call TRBJ2-5, with 8 bases fitting TRBD1. The specimen sequenced was peripheral blood. This clonotype originated in a man over 45 who had recovered from COVID-19. The CDR3: CASSQGQGRRETQYF. For the CDR3, the DNA is TGTGCCAGCAGCCAAGGACAGGGAAGGAGAGAGACCCAGTACTTC.